Presented here are 17 T cell receptor beta chains from one specimen sequenced in a study of Ad26.COV2.S vaccination and SARS-CoV-2 variants. Profiled with immunoSEQ multiplex PCR; TCRdb holds only in-frame clones, not every one. This sample has some 190,000 clones; 70% to 90% occur once, and the top ten carry over 4.5%. Sequencing was performed on peripheral blood, taken after recovery from COVID-19. The receptors come from a human donor who had recovered from COVID-19.

This chain connects TRBV19 to TRBJ2-5; D is possibly TRBD1 or TRBD2 (5 bases each). Germline loops: CDR1 LNHDA, CDR2 SQIVND (reference sequence). V was clipped by 3 bases and J by 2 bases, with 7 bases between them. This CDR3 spans 13 amino acids. The CDR3 nucleotides are TGTGCCAGTAGTATGGGGGATCAAGAGACCCAGTACTTC. Encoded protein: CASSMGDQETQYF.

This clone was observed once. The rearrangement uses TRBV29-1 and TRBJ2-7, with TRBD2 identical over 9 bases. Unmatched junction bases numbered 5, after V lost 3 bases and J lost 5 bases. The CDR3 runs to 13 residues. Germline-derived CDR1 and CDR2 are SQVTM and ANQGSEA. The CDR3 is CSVEGLASNEQYF. The CDR3 bases are TGCAGCGTTGAGGGACTAGCTTCAAACGAGCAGTACTTC.

The chain joins TRBV10-1 to TRBJ1-2, with a weak D call TRBD1 (5 bases). The germline V gene encodes CDR1 WNHNN and CDR2 SYGVQD (reference sequence). The length of the CDR3 is 9 residues. V lost 11 bases, J lost 6 bases, and 7 bases lay in between. Here the CDR3 DNA reads TGCGCCGGGACGGATGGCTACACCTTC. The encoded protein is CAGTDGYTF.

V and J are TRBV6-1 and TRBJ2-1; 10 positions agree with TRBD2. This CDR3 contains 15 residues. The V segment lost 5 bases and the J segment 3 bases; nucleotides outside the gene matches: 4. Germline CDR1 MNHNS, CDR2 SASEGT. The CDR3 DNA is TGTGCCAGCAGTAAAACTAGCGGGAACTACAATGAGCAGTTCTTC. This sequence encodes CASSKTSGNYNEQFF.

J is TRBJ2-5 and V is TRBV11-2; TRBD1 might be the D (6 bases). The CDR3 spans 13 residues. The germline V and J ends were trimmed by 6 bases and 2 bases, with 10 bases remaining between them. Germline V gene data show CDR1 as SGHAT and CDR2 as FQNNGV. The CDR3 sequence is CASSTDRQETQYF. CDR3 DNA sequence: TGTGCCAGCAGTACAGACAGGCAAGAGACCCAGTACTTC.

The rearrangement links TRBV7-6 to TRBJ1-4; 9 bases are a match to TRBD1. Unmatched junction bases numbered 4, after V lost 5 bases and J lost 0 bases. In germline, CDR1 is SGHVS, CDR2 FNYEAQ. This CDR3 has 16 amino acids. The CDR3 nucleotides are TGTGCCAGCAGCGCGGACAGGGGACCAACTAATGAAAAACTGTTTTTT. Translation gives CASSADRGPTNEKLFF.

The chain is built from TRBV2 and TRBJ2-3, with D unresolved. Trimming left V 6 bases short and J 11 bases short, with 12 bases between. This CDR3 comprises 11 residues. CDR1 and CDR2 (germline): SNHLY, FYNNEI. CDR3 in amino acids: CASRYLEKQYF. The CDR3 DNA is TGTGCCAGCAGATACCTCGAAAAGCAGTATTTT.

This clone was observed a single time. This chain joins TRBV20-1 and TRBJ1-2, with 8 bases aligning to TRBD1. Germline CDR1 reads DFQATT; CDR2 reads SNEGSKA (reference sequence). The CDR3 has 16 residues. Trimming took 4 bases from V and 1 from J; bases not matched to a gene: 11. This CDR3 is CSAIDRGLPINYGYTF. The CDR3 nucleotides read TGCAGTGCTATTGACAGGGGCCTACCGATTAACTATGGCTACACCTTC.

A single count supports this clone. The chain carries TRBV5-6 and TRBJ2-1; unclear D gene. The CDR3 loop spans 16 amino acids. Germline V gene sequence: CDR1 SGHDT, CDR2 YYEEEE. V dropped 3 bases and J dropped 6 bases, with 19 bases sitting between them. The DNA for the CDR3 is TGTGCCAGCAGCTCCCCCGAAGTAGCTCTTAGCAATGAGCAGTTCTTC. The encoded protein is CASSSPEVALSNEQFF.

The chain's CDR3 is CASGLVLVSRETSAYTDTQYF. The CDR3 bases are TGTGCTAGTGGTTTGGTACTCGTAAGCCGGGAGACTAGCGCTTACACAGATACGCAGTATTTT. J is TRBJ2-3 and V is TRBV12-5; 8 bases are shared with TRBD2. Unmatched junction bases numbered 19, after V lost 0 bases and J lost 2 bases. CDR1 and CDR2 from the germline V gene are LGHNT and FRNRAP. The CDR3 length is 21 residues.

This chain uses TRBV28 with TRBJ1-2, with 7 bases lining up with TRBD1. CDR3 length equals 15 residues. V was clipped by 3 bases and J by 5 bases; unmatched bases: 9. Germline CDR1 is MDHEN and CDR2 is SYDVKM. The CDR3 sequence: CASSFPKGARYGYTF. As DNA, the CDR3 is TGTGCCAGCAGTTTTCCAAAGGGGGCGCGGTATGGCTACACCTTC.

The genes are TRBV12-5 and TRBJ2-7; weak D call: TRBD2 (6 bases). Trimming removed 2 bases from V and 3 bases from J, with 14 bases in between. The CDR3 has 15 amino acids. The germline gives CDR1 LGHNT, CDR2 FRNRAP. CDR3 DNA: TGTGCTAGTGGTTTGAGTCCGGGACTTGGCTACGAGCAGTACTTC. Translating it yields CASGLSPGLGYEQYF.

The chain combines TRBV5-4 with TRBJ2-3; perhaps TRBD1 as D (6 bases). Germline values: CDR1 SGHNT, CDR2 YYREEE (reference sequence). Trimming stripped 6 bases from V and 3 bases from J, with 17 bases between. This CDR3 spans 15 amino acids. CDR3 in amino acids: CASTRGQGMTDTQYF. The DNA for the CDR3 is TGTGCCAGCACCCGCGGGCAGGGGATGACAGATACGCAGTATTTT.

V usage is TRBV7-8 and J usage is TRBJ1-2, with D perhaps matching TRBD1 (5 bases). Germline lookup yields CDR1 SGHVS and CDR2 FQNEAQ. This CDR3 region has 13 residues. V was shortened by 5 bases and J by 6 bases, with 13 bases between the two germline ends. CDR3 sequence: CASSPAGRDGYTF. The CDR3 DNA reads as TGTGCCAGCAGCCCAGCGGGACGAGATGGCTACACCTTC.

V usage is TRBV23-1 and J usage is TRBJ1-3; D unclear. TRBV23-1 is identified as an open reading frame with a role that is uncertain. V lost 6 bases and J 4 bases, leaving 7 bases between the germline ends. The length of the CDR3 is 12 residues. The CDR3 region has the DNA TGCGCCAGCAGCTCGGAGGGAAACACCATATATTTT. Protein product: CASSSEGNTIYF.

This sequence joins TRBV27 and TRBJ2-7; D not certain. The germline V and J ends were trimmed by 6 bases and 1 base, with 13 bases remaining between them. The germline V gene encodes CDR1 MNHEY and CDR2 SMNVEV (reference sequence). The CDR3 has 14 residues. The CDR3 region is CASSLVGYSYEQYF. The CDR3 region has the DNA TGTGCCAGCAGCTTAGTAGGATATTCCTACGAGCAGTACTTC.

Comments on this clone: Distinct nucleotide sequences in the sample also encode this CDR3. V gene TRBV19 combines with J gene TRBJ2-7, with 7 bases identical to TRBD1. CDR3 length: 14 residues. V shed 1 base, J shed 2 bases, and the junction held 2 bases outside the gene matches. Germline CDR1 is LNHDA and CDR2 is SQIVND (reference sequence). The CDR3 reads CASSIGQGAYEQYF. CDR3 DNA sequence: TGTGCCAGTAGTATAGGGCAGGGGGCCTACGAGCAGTACTTC.